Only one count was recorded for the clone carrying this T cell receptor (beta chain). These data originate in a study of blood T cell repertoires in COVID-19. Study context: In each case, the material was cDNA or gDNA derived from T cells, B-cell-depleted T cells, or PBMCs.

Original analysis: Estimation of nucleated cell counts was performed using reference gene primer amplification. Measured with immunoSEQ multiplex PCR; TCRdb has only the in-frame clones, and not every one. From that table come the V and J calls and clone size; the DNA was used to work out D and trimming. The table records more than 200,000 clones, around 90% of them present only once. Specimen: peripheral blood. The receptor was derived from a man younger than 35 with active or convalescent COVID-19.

This CDR3 is CASLADRNTEAFF. The CDR3 nucleotides read TGTGCCAGCTTAGCCGACAGGAACACTGAAGCTTTCTTT. V and J are TRBV18 and TRBJ1-1, with a tentative D call TRBD1 (5 bases). The germline V and J ends were trimmed by 7 bases and 1 base, with 10 bases remaining between them. The germline V gene has CDR1 KGHSH and CDR2 LQKENI. CDR3 size: 13 residues.